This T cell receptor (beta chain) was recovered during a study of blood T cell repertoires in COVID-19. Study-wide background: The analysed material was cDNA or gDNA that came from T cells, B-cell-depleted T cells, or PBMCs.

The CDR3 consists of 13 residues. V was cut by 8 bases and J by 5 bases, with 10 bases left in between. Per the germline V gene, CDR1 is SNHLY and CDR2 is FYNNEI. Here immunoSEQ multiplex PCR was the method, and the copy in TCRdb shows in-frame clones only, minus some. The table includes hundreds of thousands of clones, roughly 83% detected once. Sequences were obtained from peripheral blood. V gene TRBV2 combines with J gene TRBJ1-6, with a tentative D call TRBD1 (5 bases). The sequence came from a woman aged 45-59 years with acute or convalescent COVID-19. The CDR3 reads CASRQRHNSPLHF. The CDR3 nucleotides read TGTGCCAGCCGACAGAGACATAATTCACCCCTCCACTTT.